A single sample gave rise to the 26 T cell receptor beta chains below, sequenced in a study of radiation and T cells in renal cell carcinoma. Sample treatment: treatment-naive control, cytoreductive nephrectomy. Data came from immunoSEQ multiplex PCR; TCRdb stores just in-frame clones and leaves some out. The sample lists 20,000 to 25,000 clones; roughly 64% were seen once. The sample in question was tumor tissue, obtained from a patient whose treatment was nephrectomy without radiotherapy. The receptor set was obtained from a man aged 35-49 years with renal cell carcinoma.

This sequence joins TRBV7-8 and TRBJ2-2; D might be TRBD2 (6 bases). Germline V gives CDR1 SGHVS, CDR2 FQNEAQ. The CDR3 consists of 17 residues. Trimming removed 0 bases from V and 3 bases from J, with 14 bases in between. CDR3 DNA: TGTGCCAGCAGCTTAGCGGGAGCGTGGGGGGACACCGGGGAGCTGTTTTTT. This gives the protein CASSLAGAWGDTGELFF. Using reference TRBV7-8 and TRBJ2-2 for the parts outside the CDR3, the full variable domain is GAGVSQSPRYKVAKRGQDVALRCDPISGHVSLFWYQQALGQGPEFLTYFQNEAQLDKSGLPSDRFFAERPEGSVSTLKIQRTQQEDSAVYLCASSLAGAWGDTGELFFGEGSRLTVL.

In this sample, this clone turned up a few times. V usage is TRBV9 and J usage is TRBJ1-4; a possible D gene is TRBD1 (5 bases). The germline gives CDR1 SGDLS, CDR2 YYNGEE. V lost 4 bases, J lost 0 bases, and 16 bases lay in between. This CDR3 region has 17 residues. The CDR3 DNA reads as TGTGCCAGCAGCTCCCGGGGGGAAGCGACAACTAATGAAAAACTGTTTTTT. This gives the protein CASSSRGEATTNEKLFF.

This chain joins TRBV11-3 and TRBJ2-1; a possible D gene is TRBD2 (6 bases). Per germline, CDR1 SGHNT and CDR2 YENEEA. Trimming cost V 4 bases and J 4 bases, with 14 bases left between them. The CDR3 spans 15 residues. The DNA for the CDR3 is TGTGCCAGCAGCTACGGGGGAACGGGATACAATGAGCAGTTCTTC. It codes for CASSYGGTGYNEQFF.

The sample holds a few counts of this clone. The chain joins TRBV7-9 to TRBJ1-2; TRBD1 matches 8 bases. The CDR3 is made up of 14 amino acids. The ends lost 6 bases at V and 3 bases at J; junction bases unmatched: 6. Germline CDR1 reads SEHNR; CDR2 reads FQNEAQ (reference sequence). CDR3 sequence: CASSSQGQDYGYTF. The CDR3 nucleotides read TGTGCCAGCAGTTCTCAGGGACAGGACTATGGCTACACCTTC.

The V gene is TRBV29-1, the J gene TRBJ2-1; 8 bases fit TRBD2. The CDR3 consists of 15 residues. CDR1 SQVTM and CDR2 ANQGSEA come from the germline V gene. The V gene end was trimmed by 1 base and the J gene end by 5 bases; junction bases not matched to a gene: 7. CDR3 protein: CSVEVRRGGHNEQFF. In DNA form, the CDR3 reads TGCAGCGTTGAAGTCCGACGGGGGGGCCACAATGAGCAGTTCTTC.

This clone was found once. The V gene is TRBV10-2, the J gene TRBJ1-2; unclear D gene. Deletions cut 6 bases from V and 5 bases from J, with 13 bases between. The CDR3 has 13 residues. Germline V gene sequence: CDR1 WSHSY, CDR2 SAAADI. DNA for the CDR3: TGCGCCAGCAGGTCACCCCGGGCGTATGGCTACACCTTC. It yields the protein CASRSPRAYGYTF.

This clone is medium-sized. The chain has TRBV11-2 and TRBJ2-1; 9 bases match TRBD2. The length of the CDR3 is 15 residues. Germline V gene data show CDR1 as SGHAT and CDR2 as FQNNGV. Trimming took 5 bases from V and 10 from J; bases not matched to a gene: 12. Here the CDR3 DNA reads TGTGCCAGCAGCCCAGCGGGCGGGGGGGCTGGCGAGCAGTTCTTC. Its translation is CASSPAGGGAGEQFF.

This clone was detected a few times. This sequence joins TRBV30 and TRBJ2-7; the match to TRBD1 covers 8 bases. The trim removed 2 bases at V and 4 bases at J, leaving 7 bases unmatched. This CDR3 is 14 amino acids long. The germline V gene has CDR1 GTSNPN and CDR2 SVGIG (reference sequence). The CDR3 DNA sequence: TGTGCCTGGAGTCCCGGGACAGGAGATTACGAGCAGTACTTC. The encoded protein is CAWSPGTGDYEQYF.

Concerning this clone: The junction departs from the called germline gene at one end, perhaps through a read error. V usage is TRBV18 and J usage is TRBJ1-2, with 10 bases matching TRBD1. Germline V gives CDR1 KGHSH, CDR2 LQKENI. The CDR3 has 13 amino acids. The chain's CDR3 is CASTPEQRTGGYF. CDR3 nucleotides: TGTGCCAGCACACCGGAACAGAGGACAGGGGGTTACTTC.

This clone was recorded a few times. CDR3 in DNA: TGCGCCAGCAGCCAAGATGAAGAGGGGGGTGGCTATGGCTACACCTTC. It codes for CASSQDEEGGGYGYTF. This chain connects TRBV4-1 to TRBJ1-2, with a tentative D call TRBD1 (6 bases). CDR3 size: 16 residues. CDR1 and CDR2 from the germline V gene are MGHRA and YSYEKL. Trimming took off 0 bases at V and 4 bases at J, with 15 bases between the two ends.

This clone came up once. The V call is TRBV5-4, the J call TRBJ1-1, with a tentative D call TRBD1 (5 bases). The CDR3 length is 15 residues. With 7 bases removed from V and 6 bases from J, the gap between germline ends came to 22 bases. In germline, CDR1 is SGHNT, CDR2 YYREEE (reference sequence). In DNA, the CDR3 is TGTGCCAGCTTCCCCCCGGGACCGGTGGGTTCTGAAGCTTTCTTT. It codes for CASFPPGPVGSEAFF.

This clone was observed a few times. The chain couples TRBV6-5 to TRBJ2-3; TRBD2 aligns across 8 bases. J was trimmed by 7 bases and V by 10 bases; bases with no gene match: 4. This CDR3 is 11 amino acids long. CDR1 and CDR2 from the germline V gene are MNHEY and SVGAGI. The CDR3: CAIREGNTQYF. In DNA form, the CDR3 reads TGTGCCATCCGGGAGGGAAATACGCAGTATTTT.

This sequence joins TRBV30 and TRBJ2-7, with TRBD2 matching over 7 bases. The CDR3 has 15 amino acids. V gave up 4 bases and J gave up 5 bases; unmatched junction bases: 14. The germline V gene encodes CDR1 GTSNPN and CDR2 SVGIG (reference sequence). The CDR3 loop reads CAWTTRTRSLHEQYF. The CDR3, as DNA: TGTGCCTGGACCACCCGGACTAGATCCCTCCACGAGCAGTACTTC. The whole variable domain, filled in from reference TRBV30 and TRBJ2-7, reads SQTIHQWPATLVQPVGSPLSLECTVEGTSNPNLYWYRQAAGRGLQLLFYSVGIGQISSEVPQNLSASRPQDRQFILSSKKLLLSDSGFYLCAWTTRTRSLHEQYFGPGTRLTVT.

CDR3 DNA sequence: TGCGCCAGCAGCTTCGGACAGGGGGGCTCCTATAATTCACCCCTCCACTTT. This encodes CASSFGQGGSYNSPLHF. The chain is built from TRBV5-1 and TRBJ1-6; 10 bases are shared with TRBD1. Trimming cost V 2 bases and J 0 bases; bases outside gene matches: 2. The CDR3 covers 17 residues. Germline V CDR1 and CDR2: SGHRS, YFSETQ. The whole variable domain, remainder taken from reference TRBV5-1 and TRBJ1-6, is KAGVTQTPRYLIKTRGQQVTLSCSPISGHRSVSWYQQTPGQGLQFLFEYFSETQRNKGNFPGRFSGRQFSNSRSEMNVSTLELGDSALYLCASSFGQGGSYNSPLHFGNGTRLTVT.

The V gene is TRBV15, the J gene TRBJ2-3; 10 positions agree with TRBD2. The CDR3 has 16 amino acids. V dropped 0 bases and J dropped 3; count of bases not matched to a gene: 3. Germline-derived CDR1 and CDR2 are LNHNV and YYDKDF (reference sequence). Here the CDR3 reads CATSRDQRGGTDTQYF. In DNA, the CDR3 is TGTGCCACCAGCAGAGACCAGCGGGGGGGTACAGATACGCAGTATTTT.

This sequence joins TRBV10-2 and TRBJ2-7, with a tentative D call TRBD1 (6 bases). CDR1 and CDR2 from the germline V gene are WSHSY and SAAADI. The CDR3 contains 12 residues. With 6 bases removed from V and 2 bases from J, the gap between germline ends came to 8 bases. The CDR3 loop reads CASRDSAYEQYV. CDR3 DNA: TGCGCCAGCAGGGACAGCGCCTACGAGCAGTACGTC.

The chain has TRBV11-2 and TRBJ2-3, with D maybe TRBD2 (6 bases). Germline V CDR1 and CDR2: SGHAT, FQNNGV. The CDR3 covers 16 residues. V shed 1 base and J shed 0 bases, with 11 bases lying between them. CDR3 DNA: TGTGCCAGCAGCTTAGTGATGGGGGGAAGCACAGATACGCAGTATTTT. This codes for CASSLVMGGSTDTQYF.

This clone was detected many times. One end of the junction fails to match germline, which may point to a read error. The rearrangement links TRBV19 to TRBJ1-4; D not resolved. The germline V gene has CDR1 LNHDA and CDR2 SQIVND (reference sequence). The CDR3 length is 10 residues. Written as DNA, the CDR3 is TGTGCCAGTGGTATAGGAGTACTGTTTTTT. This encodes CASGIGVLFF.

Only a few counts were recorded for this clone. The rearrangement links TRBV20-1 to TRBJ1-1, with unresolved D. Looked up from germline, CDR1 is DFQATT and CDR2 is SNEGSKA (reference sequence). The CDR3 contains 11 residues. Trimming left V 3 bases short and J 6 bases short, with 8 bases between. This chain's CDR3 is CSASYGSEAFF. In DNA form, the CDR3 reads TGCAGTGCTAGTTACGGGTCTGAAGCTTTCTTT.

This clone came up a few times. An end of the junction differs from the germline gene, which may be a read error. The rearrangement links TRBV7-2 to TRBJ1-1; D perhaps matches TRBD1 (5 bases). Looked up from germline, CDR1 is SGHTA and CDR2 is FQGNSA. The CDR3 is 14 amino acids. The CDR3 nucleotides are TGTGCCAGCAGGTTAGGACAAATGAACACTGAAGCTTTCTTT. Amino acid sequence: CASRLGQMNTEAFF. The whole variable domain, filled in from reference TRBV7-2 and TRBJ1-1, reads GAGVSQSPSNKVTEKGKDVELRCDPISGHTALYWYRQSLGQGLEFLIYFQGNSAPDKSGLPSDRFSAERTGGSVSTLTIQRTQQEDSAVYLCASRLGQMNTEAFFGQGTRLTVV.

This clone occurred a few times. The chain recombines TRBV7-6 with TRBJ2-5; D gene ambiguous. CDR1 and CDR2 from the germline V gene are SGHVS and FNYEAQ. The CDR3 is 15 amino acids. Trimming stripped 5 bases from V and 1 base from J, with 14 bases between. Written as DNA, the CDR3 is TGTGCCAGCAGCCCCACCCCGGGCAGCCAAGAGACCCAGTACTTC. Its protein product is CASSPTPGSQETQYF. The whole variable domain, remainder taken from reference TRBV7-6 and TRBJ2-5, is GAGVSQSPRYKVTKRGQDVALRCDPISGHVSLYWYRQALGQGPEFLTYFNYEAQQDKSGLPNDRFSAERPEGSISTLTIQRTEQRDSAMYRCASSPTPGSQETQYFGPGTRLLVL.

V and J are TRBV7-2 and TRBJ2-3; 10 positions agree with TRBD2. CDR1 and CDR2 from the germline V gene are SGHTA and FQGNSA. V was clipped by 2 bases and J by 4 bases; unmatched bases: 3. There are 15 residues in the CDR3. The CDR3 sequence is CASSLKAGGADTQYF. The CDR3 nucleotides read TGTGCCAGCAGCTTAAAAGCGGGAGGGGCAGATACGCAGTATTTT.

V is TRBV9 and J is TRBJ2-3; 10 nucleotides match TRBD2. The CDR3 has 15 residues. Unmatched junction bases numbered 0, after V lost 1 base and J lost 1 base. CDR1 is SGDLS, CDR2 YYNGEE, per germline. CDR3 sequence reads: CASSVLAGGTDTQYF. The CDR3 DNA follows: TGTGCCAGCAGCGTACTAGCGGGAGGCACAGATACGCAGTATTTT.

The gene calls are TRBV5-5 and TRBJ1-5, with D unresolved. CDR3 length: 13 amino acids. V shed 1 base and J shed 7 bases, with 9 bases lying between them. Germline values: CDR1 SGHKS, CDR2 YYEKEE (reference sequence). The CDR3 nucleotides read TGTGCCAGCAGCTTGCTCCCGGGCCAGCCCCAGCATTTT. Protein: CASSLLPGQPQHF.

The CDR3 DNA reads TGTGCCAGCAGCTTGAGAGGGGGCGCCTACACCTTC. This encodes CASSLRGGAYTF. The chain carries TRBV5-6 and TRBJ1-2; 7 nucleotides agree with TRBD1. CDR1 is SGHDT, CDR2 YYEEEE, per germline. The J segment lost 10 bases and the V segment lost 1 base, leaving 4 bases of the junction unmatched. This CDR3 region has 12 residues.

The gene calls are TRBV2 and TRBJ2-6; no reliable D call. Germline V gene sequence: CDR1 SNHLY, CDR2 FYNNEI. Trimming took 6 bases from V and 0 from J, leaving 9 bases between them. This CDR3 has 15 amino acids. The CDR3 nucleotides are TGTGCCAGCAGGCTAAGAGACTCTGGGGCCAACGTCCTGACTTTC. Its translation: CASRLRDSGANVLTF.